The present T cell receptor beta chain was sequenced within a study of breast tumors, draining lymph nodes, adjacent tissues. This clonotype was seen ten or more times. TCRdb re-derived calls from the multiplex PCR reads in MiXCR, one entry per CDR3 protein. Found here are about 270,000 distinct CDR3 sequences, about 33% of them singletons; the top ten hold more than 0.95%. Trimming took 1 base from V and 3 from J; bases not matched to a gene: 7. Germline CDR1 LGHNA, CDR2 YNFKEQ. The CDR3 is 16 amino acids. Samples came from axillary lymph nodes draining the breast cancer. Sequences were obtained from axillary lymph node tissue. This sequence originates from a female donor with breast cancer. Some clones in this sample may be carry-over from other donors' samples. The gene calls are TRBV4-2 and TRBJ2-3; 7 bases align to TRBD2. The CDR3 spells CASSQVVSGLTDTQYF. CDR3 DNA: TGTGCCAGCAGCCAAGTAGTTAGCGGGCTTACAGATACGCAGTATTTT.